This TCR beta chain was obtained from a study of CD8 T cells in Susac syndrome. CDR1 and CDR2 from the germline V gene are SNHLY and FYNNEI. V lost 7 bases, J lost 5 bases, and 21 bases lay in between. The CDR3 runs 15 residues. Susac syndrome patients met recently defined diagnostic criteria for definite or probable disease. FACS enriched CD8+ TEMRA cells, while bulk CD8+ and CD4+ were negatively isolated. It was with random hexamers that roughly 0.5 to 1 ug RNA was reverse transcribed. TCR beta CDR3 was amplified by immunoSEQ covering 54 Vbeta and 13 Jbeta. TCRdb re-called the immunoSEQ multiplex PCR reads with MiXCR, one entry per CDR3 protein. The sample has some 200,000 distinct CDR3 sequences, approximately 95% seen once.

This chain links TRBV2 with TRBJ2-7, with a possible D match to TRBD2 (7 bases). Source material: CD8+ T cells from PBMCs. This TCR was recovered from a human donor with Susac syndrome. The chain's CDR3 is CASTNERGRGDEQYF. As DNA, the CDR3 is TGTGCCAGCACTAACGAAAGGGGGAGGGGAGACGAGCAGTACTTC.